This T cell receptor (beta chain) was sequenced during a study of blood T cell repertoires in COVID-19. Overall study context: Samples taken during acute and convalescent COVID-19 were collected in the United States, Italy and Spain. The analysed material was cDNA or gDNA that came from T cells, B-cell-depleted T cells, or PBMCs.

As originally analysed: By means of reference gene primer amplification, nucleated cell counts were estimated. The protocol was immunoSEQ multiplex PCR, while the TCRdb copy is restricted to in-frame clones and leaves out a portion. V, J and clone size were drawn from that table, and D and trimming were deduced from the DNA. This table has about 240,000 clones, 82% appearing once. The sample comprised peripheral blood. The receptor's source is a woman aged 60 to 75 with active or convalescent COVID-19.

The CDR3 is CASSRDFQETQYF. Here the CDR3 DNA reads TGTGCCAGCAGCCGGGACTTCCAAGAGACCCAGTACTTC. The chain carries TRBV5-8 and TRBJ2-5, with D maybe TRBD2 (6 bases). Trimming shortened V by 4 bases and J by 1 base, and 8 bases separated the two germline ends. Per germline, CDR1 SGHTS and CDR2 YDEGEE. The CDR3 is made up of 13 amino acids.